The entry below describes one TCR beta chain. Its antigen is not known. This specimen belongs to a study of human T cells and chemical hapten exposure. Study background: 2% DPC applied to a 2 cm by 2 cm arm area sensitized donors.

Points from the study as a whole: In the PT1 data, expanded TCR counts showed a positive correlation with patch test score. Large CDR3 similarity clusters arose significantly more often from expanded TCRs than from controls. Alopecia affecting every donor means their immune response may not match healthy people's.

J lost 5 bases, V lost 1 base, and 3 bases had no gene match. This CDR3 is built from 14 residues. Time point reported: pre-sensitization, week 0. The treatment: therapeutic diphenylcyclopropenone sensitization with weekly scalp DPC. Unfractionated whole blood served as the source for total RNA extraction. TCRdb processed the RACE reads anew with MiXCR; each CDR3 protein has one entry. Here the sample spans some 57,000 distinct CDR3 sequences, about 9.6% being singletons. The sample here was whole blood, taken in connection with sensitization to the hapten diphenylcyclopropenone (DPC). The chain recombines TRBV12-3 or TRBV12-4 with TRBJ2-7, with 9 bases fitting TRBD1. The TCR sequence derives from a woman aged 25 to 39 with alopecia areata. Some clones in this sample may be carry-over from other donors' samples. CDR3 coding DNA: TGTGCCAGCAGTTTAGGGACAGGGGAAGACGAGCAGTACTTC. Encoded protein: CASSLGTGEDEQYF.